The rows below give T cell receptor beta chains drawn from one sample of a study of T cells after yellow fever vaccination. In TCRdb, the 5' RACE reads were re-called with MiXCR into one record per CDR3 protein. The sample carries 310,000 or so distinct CDR3 sequences, around 6.8% recorded once. Sequences were derived from PBMCs, sampled 35 to 50 days after the first yellow fever vaccination. All receptors come from a man aged 18 to 30 who received the YFV17D yellow fever vaccine. CDR3s include the opening cysteine and the closing phenylalanine or tryptophan. The D gene is left open where the match is weak. The size field is filled for only some rows; it gives once, few, many or a size class.

TRBV3-1	NA	NA	TRBJ2-3	CASSQDSADTQYF	TGTGCCAGCAGCCAAGATTCCGCAGATACGCAGTATTTT
TRBV29-1	NA	few	TRBJ2-2	CSVDKGWGGTGELFF	TGCAGCGTTGATAAGGGGTGGGGAGGAACCGGGGAGCTGTTTTTT
TRBV19	NA	NA	TRBJ1-1	CASSMLVPTEAFF	TGTGCCAGTAGTATGTTAGTCCCCACTGAAGCTTTCTTT
TRBV6-1	TRBD2	NA	TRBJ2-7	CASRPAGLSVEQYF	TGTGCCAGCAGACCAGCGGGACTATCGGTCGAGCAGTACTTC
TRBV3-1	NA	few	TRBJ1-2	CASRSPLGHGYTF	TGTGCCAGCAGGTCGCCTTTGGGCCATGGCTACACCTTC
TRBV6-1	NA	few	TRBJ2-5	CASSEMHQETQYF	TGTGCCAGCAGTGAGATGCACCAAGAGACCCAGTACTTC
TRBV7-2	NA	few	TRBJ2-5	CASSLGDFLWGTQYF	TGTGCCAGCAGCTTAGGGGACTTCTTGTGGGGAACCCAGTACTTC
TRBV5-1	NA	few	TRBJ1-2	CASSWDEGGYTF	TGCGCCAGCAGCTGGGATGAGGGTGGCTACACCTTC
TRBV13	NA	NA	TRBJ2-2	CASSSRGASDSGELFF	TGTGCCAGCAGCTCGAGGGGGGCTAGCGATAGCGGGGAGCTGTTTTTT
TRBV5-1	NA	many	TRBJ2-7	CASSSHKTTDEQYF	TGCGCCAGCAGCTCTCACAAAACGACGGACGAGCAGTACTTC
TRBV7-2	TRBD1	few	TRBJ1-3	CASSLGDRDGNTIYF	TGTGCCAGCAGCTTAGGCGACAGGGATGGAAACACCATATATTTT
TRBV5-1	NA	few	TRBJ2-1	CASSLSGDFYNEQFF	TGCGCCAGCAGCTTATCCGGGGACTTCTACAATGAGCAGTTCTTC
TRBV20-1	TRBD2	NA	TRBJ2-2	CSAAGSGGAIGELFF	TGCAGTGCTGCAGGGAGCGGGGGGGCCATCGGGGAGCTGTTTTTT
TRBV4-1	NA	few	TRBJ2-4	CASSPGIVAKNIQYF	TGCGCCAGCAGCCCTGGGATAGTCGCCAAAAACATTCAGTACTTC
TRBV3-1	NA	many	TRBJ1-3	CASSQTSGLSGNTIYF	TGTGCCAGCAGCCAAACTTCGGGGCTGTCCGGAAACACCATATATTTT
TRBV4-3	NA	few	TRBJ2-3	CASSQRATSGTDTQYF	TGCGCCAGCAGCCAGAGGGCCACCAGCGGCACAGATACGCAGTATTTT
TRBV6-2/TRBV6-3	TRBD1	few	TRBJ1-5	CASTPTGAGNQPQHF	TGTGCCAGCACCCCGACAGGGGCGGGCAATCAGCCCCAGCATTTT
TRBV6-4	NA	few	TRBJ2-2	CASSDSLLTGELFF	TGTGCCAGCAGTGACTCCCTTCTCACCGGGGAGCTGTTTTTT
TRBV5-1	NA	many	TRBJ2-5	CASSVALEETQYF	TGCGCCAGCAGCGTAGCGCTAGAAGAGACCCAGTACTTC
TRBV12-3/TRBV12-4	NA	many	TRBJ2-5	CASRGRGWEETQYF	TGTGCCAGCCGCGGGCGGGGATGGGAGGAGACCCAGTACTTC
TRBV12-3/TRBV12-4	TRBD2	few	TRBJ2-6	CASSTFWRGAGYSGANVLTF	TGTGCCAGCAGTACCTTCTGGCGGGGGGCCGGCTACTCTGGGGCCAACGTCCTGACTTTC
TRBV6-1	NA	few	TRBJ2-7	CASSPRIAVTYEQYF	TGTGCCAGCAGTCCGCGAATAGCCGTCACCTACGAGCAGTACTTC
TRBV12-3/TRBV12-4	NA	few	TRBJ1-3	CASSRSSDSGDTIYF	TGTGCCAGCAGCCGTTCGTCGGACTCTGGAGACACCATATATTTT
TRBV20-1	TRBD1	few	TRBJ2-1	CSALTGGAYNEQFF	TGCAGTGCCCTGACAGGGGGCGCATACAATGAGCAGTTCTTC
TRBV29-1	NA	NA	TRBJ1-1	CSGRRGEDTEAFF	TGCAGCGGAAGGCGGGGGGAAGACACTGAAGCTTTCTTT
TRBV20-1	NA	many	TRBJ1-1	CSARVGLNTEAFF	TGCAGTGCTAGGGTCGGACTGAACACTGAAGCTTTCTTT
TRBV10-2	NA	few	TRBJ2-1	CASRRDSLSNEQFF	TGCGCCAGCAGGCGGGACAGCCTAAGCAATGAGCAGTTCTTC
TRBV20-1	NA	NA	TRBJ1-1	CSAREINTEAFF	TGCAGTGCTAGGGAAATTAACACTGAAGCTTTCTTT